This T cell receptor beta chain comes out of a study of monozygotic twins with inflammatory bowel disease. Overall study findings and caveats: Limited power may explain why concordant and discordant twins showed no difference in repertoire similarity.

For this clonotype: Antigen specificity is unknown.

Germline CDR1 KGHSH, CDR2 LQKENI. This CDR3 region has 19 residues. For each CDR3 protein, TCRdb gives one entry from its re-call of the 5' RACE reads, without DNA. In all, the sample yields around 150,000 distinct CDR3 sequences. This receptor was identified in a human donor with ulcerative colitis or Crohn's disease, or a healthy co-twin of an affected twin (not recorded which). The sample was blood. This chain uses TRBV18 with TRBJ2-7; no DNA is available, so the TRBD2 call from TCRdb remains unchecked. CDR3 residues: CASSDPGLAGLSSAYEQYF.